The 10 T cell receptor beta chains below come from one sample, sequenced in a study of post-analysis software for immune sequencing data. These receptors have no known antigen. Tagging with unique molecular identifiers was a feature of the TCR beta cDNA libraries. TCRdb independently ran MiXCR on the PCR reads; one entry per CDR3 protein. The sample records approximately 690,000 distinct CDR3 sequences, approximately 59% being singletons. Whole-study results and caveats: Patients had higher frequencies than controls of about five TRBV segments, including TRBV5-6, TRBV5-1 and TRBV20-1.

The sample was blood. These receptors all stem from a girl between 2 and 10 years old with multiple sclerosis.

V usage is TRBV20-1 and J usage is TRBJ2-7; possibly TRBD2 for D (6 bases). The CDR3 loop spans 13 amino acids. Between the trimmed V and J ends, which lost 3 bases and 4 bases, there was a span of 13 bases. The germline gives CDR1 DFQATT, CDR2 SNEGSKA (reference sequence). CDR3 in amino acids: CSASSGVGYEQYF. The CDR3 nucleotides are TGCAGTGCTAGTAGCGGTGTAGGGTACGAGCAGTACTTC.

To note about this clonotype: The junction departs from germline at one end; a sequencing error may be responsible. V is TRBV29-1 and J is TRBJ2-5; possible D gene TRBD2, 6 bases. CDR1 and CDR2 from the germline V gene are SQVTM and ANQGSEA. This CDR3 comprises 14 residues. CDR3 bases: TGCAGCGCCACGGCGGCGGGGTTAGCGGAGACCCGGTACTTC. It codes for CSATAAGLAETRYF.

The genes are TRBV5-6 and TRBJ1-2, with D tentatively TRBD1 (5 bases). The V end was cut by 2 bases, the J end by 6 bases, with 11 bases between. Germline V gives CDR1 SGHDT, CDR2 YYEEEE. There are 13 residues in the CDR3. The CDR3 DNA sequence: TGTGCCAGCAGCTTTTGGGGGGAGGATGGCTACACCTTC. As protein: CASSFWGEDGYTF.

The DNA of the CDR3 is TGCAGTGCTAGAGTAGGGGAAGGAGCCAATCAGCCCCAGCATTTT. It specifies CSARVGEGANQPQHF. The chain links TRBV20-1 to TRBJ1-5; D is perhaps TRBD1 (5 bases). V lost 1 base and J 3 bases, leaving 13 bases between the germline ends. Looked up from germline, CDR1 is DFQATT and CDR2 is SNEGSKA (reference sequence). This CDR3 is 15 amino acids long.

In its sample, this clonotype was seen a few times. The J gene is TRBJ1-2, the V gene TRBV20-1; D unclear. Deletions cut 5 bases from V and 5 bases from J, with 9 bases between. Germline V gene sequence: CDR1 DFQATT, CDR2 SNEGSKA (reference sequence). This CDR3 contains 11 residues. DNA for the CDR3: TGCAGTGCTCAAGGAGGGTATGGCTACACCTTC. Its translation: CSAQGGYGYTF.

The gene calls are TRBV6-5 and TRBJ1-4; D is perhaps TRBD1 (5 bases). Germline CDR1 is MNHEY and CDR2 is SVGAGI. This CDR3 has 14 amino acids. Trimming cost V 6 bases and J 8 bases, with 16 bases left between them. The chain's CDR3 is CASSLQGFGEKLFF. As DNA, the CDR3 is TGTGCCAGCAGCCTCCAGGGATTCGGAGAAAAACTGTTTTTT.

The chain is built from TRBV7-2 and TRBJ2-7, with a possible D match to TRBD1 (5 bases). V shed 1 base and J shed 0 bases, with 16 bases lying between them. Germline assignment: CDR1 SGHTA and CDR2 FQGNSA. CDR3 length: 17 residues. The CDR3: CASSLDRGAGSSYEQYF. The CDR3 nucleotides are TGTGCCAGCAGCTTAGATCGTGGGGCAGGAAGCTCCTACGAGCAGTACTTC. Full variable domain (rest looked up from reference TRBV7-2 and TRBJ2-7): GAGVSQSPSNKVTEKGKDVELRCDPISGHTALYWYRQSLGQGLEFLIYFQGNSAPDKSGLPSDRFSAERTGGSVSTLTIQRTQQEDSAVYLCASSLDRGAGSSYEQYFGPGTRLTVT.

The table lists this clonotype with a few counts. The CDR3 loop is CASSLTVNQPQHF. CDR3 nucleotide sequence: TGTGCCAGCAGTTTAACGGTAAATCAGCCCCAGCATTTT. The V call is TRBV27, the J call TRBJ1-5; D unclear. CDR3 length equals 13 residues. The V end lost 2 bases, the J end lost 4 bases, and 6 bases lay between the germline ends. The germline CDR1 and CDR2 sequences are MNHEY and SMNVEV (reference sequence).

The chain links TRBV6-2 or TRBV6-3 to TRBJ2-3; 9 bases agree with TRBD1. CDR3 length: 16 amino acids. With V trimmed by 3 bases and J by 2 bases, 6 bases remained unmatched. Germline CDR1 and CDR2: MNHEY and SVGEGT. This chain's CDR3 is CASSYRGQGATDTQYF. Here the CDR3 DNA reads TGTGCCAGCAGTTATCGGGGACAGGGAGCCACAGATACGCAGTATTTT.

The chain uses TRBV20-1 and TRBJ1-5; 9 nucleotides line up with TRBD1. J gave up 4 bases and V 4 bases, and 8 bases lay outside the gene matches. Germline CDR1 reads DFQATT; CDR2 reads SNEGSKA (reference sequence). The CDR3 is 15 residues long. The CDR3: CSATLNRGQNQPQHF. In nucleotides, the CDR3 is TGCAGTGCTACGCTAAACAGGGGGCAAAATCAGCCCCAGCATTTT.